This is a list of T cell receptor beta chains from one sample in a study of CD4 T cells in relation to SARS-CoV-2 and coronaviruses. TCRdb keeps only in-frame clones here, not all; method: immunoSEQ multiplex PCR. The table includes roughly 30,000 clones, roughly three quarters detected once. These receptors lack a known antigen. Sequenced input: CD4+ T cells from PBMCs, cultured in vitro. The receptors were sampled from a human donor in good health. The CDR3 runs from the conserved cysteine through the conserved F or W. A D gene is named only where the DNA matches it firmly. Not every row has a clone size; where given, it reads once, few, many or a size class.

- few TRBJ1-1 TRBV11-2 TGTGCCAGCAGCTTAGCCTCCGGGTGGGGGCTGATCACTGAAGCTTTCTTT CASSLASGWGLITEAFF
TRBD2 - TRBJ2-1 TRBV10-3 TGTGCCATCAGGATGACCAGAGCGGGGGGGCTTGGGAATGAGCAGTTCTTC CAIRMTRAGGLGNEQFF
- - TRBJ2-5 TRBV2 TGTGCCAGCAGTCCAAACCTCGGGAGAGGGGAGACCCAGTACTTC CASSPNLGRGETQYF
- - TRBJ1-5 TRBV2 TGTGCCAGCAGTGTTAGGGCCCCCGGGCAGCCCCAGCATTTT CASSVRAPGQPQHF
- - TRBJ2-1 TRBV9 TGTGCCAGCAGCGTAGGGGTTACAAACGAGCAGTTCTTC CASSVGVTNEQFF
- - TRBJ2-6 TRBV18 TGTGCCAGCTCACCAGGGGAGCCCAACGTCCTGACTTTC CASSPGEPNVLTF
- - TRBJ2-1 TRBV10-1 TGCGCCAGCAGTGGCACGCTCGGGGGGCACTACAATGAGCAGTTCTTC CASSGTLGGHYNEQFF
- - TRBJ1-1 TRBV4-3 TGCGCCAGCAGCCCAAGGTGGAGGAACACTGAAGCTTTCTTT CASSPRWRNTEAFF
- - TRBJ2-2 TRBV30 TGTGCCTGGAGTGTACAAGGCAGGGGGGCCGGGGAGCTGTTTTTT CAWSVQGRGAGELFF
- - TRBJ2-7 TRBV18 TGTGCCAGCTCACCCGCGGTAGGAAGTGGCGAGCAGTACTTC CASSPAVGSGEQYF
- - TRBJ2-2 TRBV7-9 TGTGCCAGCAGCTTAGGGTCAGCGGATTCCGGGGAGCTGTTTTTT CASSLGSADSGELFF
- few TRBJ2-1 TRBV7-3 TGTGCCAGCAGTCCCTTCGGGGGAGTTTCCAATGAGCAGTTCTTC CASSPFGGVSNEQFF
- - TRBJ2-3 TRBV4-3 TGCGCCAGCAGCCGTATATCCGGGACCCCCGTTACGCAGTATTTT CASSRISGTPVTQYF
- - TRBJ1-1 TRBV9 TGTGCCAGCAGCGTATTACCGGGACCGCCGAACACTGAAGCTTTCTTT CASSVLPGPPNTEAFF
- - TRBJ2-1 TRBV7-2 TGTGCCAGCAGCTTAGAGGCCCGCCGAGGCAATGAGCAGTTCTTC CASSLEARRGNEQFF
TRBD1 - TRBJ1-2 TRBV18 TGTGCCAGCTCTCAAGGGACAGGACAGAGGGGCTACACCTTC CASSQGTGQRGYTF
- - TRBJ2-7 TRBV6-2/TRBV6-3 TGTGCCAGCAGTTACTCGGAAAACTCCTACGAGCAGTACTTC CASSYSENSYEQYF
TRBD2 - TRBJ2-2 TRBV11-2 TGTGCCAGCAGCCGTAATCCCACTAGCGGGAACACCGGGGAGCTGTTTTTT CASSRNPTSGNTGELFF
- - TRBJ2-7 TRBV7-3 TGTGCCAGCAGCTTATTCCCAGGGGTTAACTACGAGCAGTACTTC CASSLFPGVNYEQYF
TRBD1 - TRBJ1-2 TRBV19 TGTGCCAGTCCGGACAGGGAAGAACCTGGCTACACCTTC CASPDREEPGYTF
TRBD2 few TRBJ2-2 TRBV19 TGTGCCAGTAGTATCTTCGGTTTAGCGGGAGGAGTGAACACCGGGGAGCTGTTTTTT CASSIFGLAGGVNTGELFF
- - TRBJ2-5 TRBV12-5 TGTGCTAGTGGGCTGGGGGTGGAGACCCAGTACTTC CASGLGVETQYF
TRBD1 - TRBJ2-7 TRBV4-3 TGCGCCAGCAGCCAAGCAGGGGCCGGGACAGGAGTCTACGAGCAGTACTTC CASSQAGAGTGVYEQYF